This T cell receptor beta chain is from a study of technical replicates of blood from several donors. This CDR3 has 15 amino acids. V dropped 5 bases and J dropped 8 bases, with 21 bases sitting between them. Per germline, CDR1 PRHDT and CDR2 FYEKMQ (reference sequence). Using immunoSEQ multiplex PCR, the repertoire was profiled, and TCRdb retains in-frame clones only, with some absent. The sample comprises about 80,000 clones, 97% of which are singletons, and over 0.15% rests with the top ten. The gene calls are TRBV13 and TRBJ1-2; tentatively, D is TRBD1 (5 bases). Sample: T cells isolated from PBMCs. This sequence originates from a human donor in good health. The chain's CDR3 is CASSPGTFGAEGYTF. CDR3 sequence (DNA): TGTGCCAGCAGCCCCGGGACTTTTGGGGCGGAAGGCTACACCTTC. Variable domain in full (rest from reference TRBV13 and TRBJ1-2): AAGVIQSPRHLIKEKRETATLKCYPIPRHDTVYWYQQGPGQDPQFLISFYEKMQSDKGSIPDRFSAQQFSDYHSELNMSSLELGDSALYFCASSPGTFGAEGYTFGSGTRLTVV.